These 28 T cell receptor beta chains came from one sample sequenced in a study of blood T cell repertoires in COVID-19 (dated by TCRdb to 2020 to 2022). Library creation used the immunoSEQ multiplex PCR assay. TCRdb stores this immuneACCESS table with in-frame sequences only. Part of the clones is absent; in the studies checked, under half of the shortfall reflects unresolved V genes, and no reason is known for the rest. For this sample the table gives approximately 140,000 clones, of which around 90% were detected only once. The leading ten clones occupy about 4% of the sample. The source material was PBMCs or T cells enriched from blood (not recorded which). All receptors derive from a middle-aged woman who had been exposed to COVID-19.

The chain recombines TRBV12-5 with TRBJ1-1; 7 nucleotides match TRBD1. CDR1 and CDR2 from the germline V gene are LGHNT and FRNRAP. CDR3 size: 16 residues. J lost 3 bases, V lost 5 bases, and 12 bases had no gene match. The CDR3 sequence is CASGNRLEGADTEAFF. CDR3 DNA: TGTGCTAGTGGTAATAGGCTCGAGGGGGCGGACACTGAAGCTTTCTTT. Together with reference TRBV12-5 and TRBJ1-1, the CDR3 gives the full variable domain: DARVTQTPRHKVTEMGQEVTMRCQPILGHNTVFWYRQTMMQGLELLAYFRNRAPLDDSGMPKDRFSAEMPDATLATLKIQPSEPRDSAVYFCASGNRLEGADTEAFFGQGTRLTVV.

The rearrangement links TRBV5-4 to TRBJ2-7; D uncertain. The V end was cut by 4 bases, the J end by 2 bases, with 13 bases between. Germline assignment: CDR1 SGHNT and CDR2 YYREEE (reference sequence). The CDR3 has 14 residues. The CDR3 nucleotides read TGTGCCAGCAGCCCAGCGCAGCCCCCCTACGAGCAGTACTTC. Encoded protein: CASSPAQPPYEQYF. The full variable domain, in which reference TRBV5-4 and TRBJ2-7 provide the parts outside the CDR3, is ETGVTQSPTHLIKTRGQQVTLRCSSQSGHNTVSWYQQALGQGPQFIFQYYREEENGRGNFPPRFSGLQFPNYSSELNVNALELDDSALYLCASSPAQPPYEQYFGPGTRLTVT.

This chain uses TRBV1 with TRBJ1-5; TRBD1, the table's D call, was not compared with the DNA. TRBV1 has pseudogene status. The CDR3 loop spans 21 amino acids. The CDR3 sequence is CTSSQDSPPRFDRGINQPQHF. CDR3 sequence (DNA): TGCACCAGCAGCCAAGATAGCCCCCCCCGTTTCGACAGGGGAATAAATCAGCCCCAGCATTTT.

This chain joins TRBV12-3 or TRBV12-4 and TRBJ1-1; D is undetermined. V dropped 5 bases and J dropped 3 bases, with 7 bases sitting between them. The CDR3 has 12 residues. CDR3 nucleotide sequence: TGTGCCAGCAGTATCCAGTACACTGAAGCTTTCTTT. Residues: CASSIQYTEAFF.

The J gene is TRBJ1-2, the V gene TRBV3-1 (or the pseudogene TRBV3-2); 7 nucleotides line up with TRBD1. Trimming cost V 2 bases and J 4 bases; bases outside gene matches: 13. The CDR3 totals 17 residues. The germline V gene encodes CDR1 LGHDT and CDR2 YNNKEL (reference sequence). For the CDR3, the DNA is TGTGCCAGCAGCCAATTGGGGACAGCCTCAGTTGGCTATGGCTACACCTTC. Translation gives CASSQLGTASVGYGYTF.

The CDR3 here is CASSLARGRTQETQYF. In DNA, the CDR3 is TGCGCCAGCAGCTTGGCCAGGGGGCGTACTCAAGAGACCCAGTACTTC. V usage is TRBV5-1 and J usage is TRBJ2-5, with 8 bases identical to TRBD1. The J segment lost 2 bases and the V segment lost 0 bases, leaving 6 bases of the junction unmatched. The germline CDR1 and CDR2 sequences are SGHRS and YFSETQ. This CDR3 comprises 16 residues.

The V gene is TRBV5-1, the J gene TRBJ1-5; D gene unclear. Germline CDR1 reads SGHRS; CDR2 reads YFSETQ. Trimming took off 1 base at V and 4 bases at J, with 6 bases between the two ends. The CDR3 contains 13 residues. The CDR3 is CASSLQENQPQHF. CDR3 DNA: TGCGCCAGCAGCTTGCAAGAGAATCAGCCCCAGCATTTT.

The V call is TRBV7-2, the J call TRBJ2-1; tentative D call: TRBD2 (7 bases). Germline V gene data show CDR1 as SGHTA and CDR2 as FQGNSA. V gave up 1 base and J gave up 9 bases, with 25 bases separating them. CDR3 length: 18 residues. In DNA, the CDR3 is TGTGCCAGCAGCTTAGAGGGGGGCCCTAGCGGCGCCCGAAGTGAGCAGTTCTTC. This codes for CASSLEGGPSGARSEQFF.

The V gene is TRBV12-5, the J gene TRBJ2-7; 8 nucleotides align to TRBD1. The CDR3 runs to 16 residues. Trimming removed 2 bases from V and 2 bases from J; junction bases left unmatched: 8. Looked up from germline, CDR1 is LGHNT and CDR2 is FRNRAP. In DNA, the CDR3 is TGTGCTAGTGGTTTGAACAGGGGGATGGGGGCCTACGAGCAGTACTTC. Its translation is CASGLNRGMGAYEQYF.

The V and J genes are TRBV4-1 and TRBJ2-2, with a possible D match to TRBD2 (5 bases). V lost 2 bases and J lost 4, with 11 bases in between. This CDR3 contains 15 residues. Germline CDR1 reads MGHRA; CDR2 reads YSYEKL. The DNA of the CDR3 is TGCGCCAGCAGCCAATATCAGCGGATCACCGGGGAGCTGTTTTTT. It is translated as CASSQYQRITGELFF.

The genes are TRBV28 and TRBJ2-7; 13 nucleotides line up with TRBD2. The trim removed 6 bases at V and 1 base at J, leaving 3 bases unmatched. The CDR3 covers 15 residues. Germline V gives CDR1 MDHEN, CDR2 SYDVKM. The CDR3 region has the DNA TGTGCCAGCAGGGGGGGACTAGCGGGGTCCTACGAGCAGTACTTC. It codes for CASRGGLAGSYEQYF.

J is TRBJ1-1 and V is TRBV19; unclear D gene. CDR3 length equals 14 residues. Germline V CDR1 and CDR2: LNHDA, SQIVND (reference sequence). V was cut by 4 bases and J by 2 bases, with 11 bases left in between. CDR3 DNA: TGTGCCAGTAGTAGGGCGGGTATCAACACTGAAGCTTTCTTT. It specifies CASSRAGINTEAFF.

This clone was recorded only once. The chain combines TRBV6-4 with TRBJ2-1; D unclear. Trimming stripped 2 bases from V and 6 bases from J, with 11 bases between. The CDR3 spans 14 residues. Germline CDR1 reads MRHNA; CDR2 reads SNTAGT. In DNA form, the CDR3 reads TGTGCCAGCAGTGACGGTCTTAGTGTCAATGAGCAGTTCTTC. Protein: CASSDGLSVNEQFF.

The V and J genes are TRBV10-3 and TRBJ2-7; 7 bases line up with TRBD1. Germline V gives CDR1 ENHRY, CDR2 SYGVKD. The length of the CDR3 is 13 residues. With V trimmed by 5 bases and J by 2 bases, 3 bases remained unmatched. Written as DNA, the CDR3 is TGTGCCATCAGTAAAGACAGGGCCTACGAGCAGTACTTC. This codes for CAISKDRAYEQYF.

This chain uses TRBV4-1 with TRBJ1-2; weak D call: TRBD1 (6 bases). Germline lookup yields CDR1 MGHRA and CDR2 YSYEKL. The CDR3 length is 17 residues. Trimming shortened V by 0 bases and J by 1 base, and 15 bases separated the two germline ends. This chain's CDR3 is CASSQDLAQGHNYGYTF. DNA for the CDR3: TGCGCCAGCAGCCAAGATTTGGCGCAGGGGCATAACTATGGCTACACCTTC.

The CDR3 DNA is TGTGCCAGCAGGAGCGAAGCGGGAGGGCGTACAGATACGCAGTATTTT. This encodes CASRSEAGGRTDTQYF. The genes are TRBV7-2 and TRBJ2-3; 10 positions match TRBD2. The CDR3 covers 16 residues. The V and J ends lost 6 bases and 3 bases, in that order; junction bases with no gene match: 9. The germline CDR1 and CDR2 sequences are SGHTA and FQGNSA.

CDR3 protein: CATSRSPDRHNEKLFF. In DNA, the CDR3 is TGTGCCACCAGCAGATCACCCGACAGGCATAATGAAAAACTGTTTTTT. The rearrangement links TRBV15 to TRBJ1-4; a possible D gene is TRBD1 (6 bases). V was shortened by 2 bases and J by 4 bases, with 14 bases between the two germline ends. The CDR3 spans 16 residues. Germline CDR1 is LNHNV and CDR2 is YYDKDF (reference sequence).

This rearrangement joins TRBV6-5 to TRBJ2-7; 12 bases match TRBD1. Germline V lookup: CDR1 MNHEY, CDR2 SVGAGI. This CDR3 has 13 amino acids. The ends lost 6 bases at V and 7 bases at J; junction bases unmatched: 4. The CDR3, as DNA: TGTGCCAGCAGGGGACAGGGGGCGGAGGAGCAGTACTTC. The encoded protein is CASRGQGAEEQYF.

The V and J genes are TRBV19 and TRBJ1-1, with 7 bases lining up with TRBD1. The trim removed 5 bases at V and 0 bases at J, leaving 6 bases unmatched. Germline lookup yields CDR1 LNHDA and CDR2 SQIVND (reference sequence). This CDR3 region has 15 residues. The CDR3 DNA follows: TGTGCCAGTAGTTCGGACAGGCGGATGAACACTGAAGCTTTCTTT. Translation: CASSSDRRMNTEAFF.

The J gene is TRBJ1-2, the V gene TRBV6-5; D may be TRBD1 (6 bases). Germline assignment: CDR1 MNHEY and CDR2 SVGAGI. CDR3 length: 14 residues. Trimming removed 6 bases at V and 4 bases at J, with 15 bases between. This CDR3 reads CASRPSGVLYGYTF. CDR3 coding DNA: TGTGCCAGCAGACCATCAGGGGTCCTCTATGGCTACACCTTC.

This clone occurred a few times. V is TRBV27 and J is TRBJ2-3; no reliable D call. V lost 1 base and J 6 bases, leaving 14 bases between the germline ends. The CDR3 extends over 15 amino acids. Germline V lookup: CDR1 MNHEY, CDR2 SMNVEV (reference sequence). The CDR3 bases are TGTGCCAGCAGTTTATTGTCCAGGTTAGATGATACGCAGTATTTT. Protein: CASSLLSRLDDTQYF.

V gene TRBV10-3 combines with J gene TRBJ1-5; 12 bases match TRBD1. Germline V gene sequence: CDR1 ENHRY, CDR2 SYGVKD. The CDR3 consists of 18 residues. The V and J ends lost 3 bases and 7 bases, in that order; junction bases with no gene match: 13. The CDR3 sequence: CAISESTGTGGLKQPQHF. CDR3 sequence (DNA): TGTGCCATCAGTGAATCTACCGGGACAGGGGGCCTCAAACAGCCCCAGCATTTT.

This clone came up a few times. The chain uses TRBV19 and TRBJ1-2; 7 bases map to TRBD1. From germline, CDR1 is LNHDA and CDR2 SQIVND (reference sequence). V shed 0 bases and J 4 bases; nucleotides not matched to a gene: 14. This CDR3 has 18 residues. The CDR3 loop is CASSIDSPSQGMSYGYTF. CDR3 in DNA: TGTGCCAGTAGTATAGACTCCCCTTCACAGGGGATGAGCTATGGCTACACCTTC.

As DNA, the CDR3 is TGCGCCAGCAGCTTCCGACGAGGGGGCGATGGCTACACCTTC. Protein sequence: CASSFRRGGDGYTF. The V call is TRBV5-1, the J call TRBJ1-2; TRBD1 matches 7 bases. V lost 2 bases to trimming and J lost 6 bases; unmatched junction nucleotides: 7. From germline, CDR1 is SGHRS and CDR2 YFSETQ. The CDR3 is made up of 14 amino acids.

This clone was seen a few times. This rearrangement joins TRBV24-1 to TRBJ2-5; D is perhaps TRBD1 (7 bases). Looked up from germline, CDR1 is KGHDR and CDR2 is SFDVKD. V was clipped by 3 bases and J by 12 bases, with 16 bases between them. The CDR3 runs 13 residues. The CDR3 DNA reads TGTGCCACCAGTGATAACAGGGGACTCAGGGAGTACTTC. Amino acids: CATSDNRGLREYF.

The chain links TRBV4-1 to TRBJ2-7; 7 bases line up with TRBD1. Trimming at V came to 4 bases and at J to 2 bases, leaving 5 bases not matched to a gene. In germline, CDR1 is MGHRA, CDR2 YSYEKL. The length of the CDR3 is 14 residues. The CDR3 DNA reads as TGCGCCAGCAGCCTAGAAGGACAGGCCTACGAGCAGTACTTC. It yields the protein CASSLEGQAYEQYF.

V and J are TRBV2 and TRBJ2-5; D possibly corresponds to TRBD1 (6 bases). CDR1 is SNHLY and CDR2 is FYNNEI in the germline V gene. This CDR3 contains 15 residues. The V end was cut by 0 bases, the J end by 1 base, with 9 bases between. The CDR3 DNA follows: TGTGCCAGCAGTGAAGCCCGGACAGTCCAAGAGACCCAGTACTTC. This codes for CASSEARTVQETQYF.

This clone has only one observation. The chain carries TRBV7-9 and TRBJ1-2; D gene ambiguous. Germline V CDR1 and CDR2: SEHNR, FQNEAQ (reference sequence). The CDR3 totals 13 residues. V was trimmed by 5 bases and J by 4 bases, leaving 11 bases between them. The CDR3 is CASSPGQLYGYTF. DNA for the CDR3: TGTGCCAGCAGCCCTGGGCAGCTCTATGGCTACACCTTC.